These 14 T cell receptor beta chains were all obtained from the same sample, sequenced in a study of blood T cells in healthy people across ages. Combining a sample-barcoded 5' primer with a J-beta primer mix, a second PCR ran for roughly 6 to 12 cycles. TCRdb re-analysed the 5' RACE reads in MiXCR, keeping a single row per CDR3 protein. The table has 1.5 million to 1.8 million distinct CDR3 sequences, roughly 43% seen once; the top ten hold about 4%. The sample taken for sequencing was blood. The receptors here all came from a woman between 18 and 29 years old in good health.

This rearrangement joins TRBV7-9 to TRBJ2-7; the D gene is possibly TRBD2 (6 bases). The assigned J gene may be wrong: the sequence end matches TRBJ2-5 better. This CDR3 comprises 19 residues. The germline gives CDR1 SEHNR, CDR2 FQNEAQ (reference sequence). CDR3 protein: CASSPPVGGGAKSEETQYF. CDR3 bases: TGTGCCAGCAGCCCCCCGGTGGGGGGAGGCGCCAAATCAGAAGAGACCCAGTACTTC.

This clonotype has just a few counts. The chain couples TRBV2 to TRBJ2-7, with a weak D call TRBD1 (8 bases). This CDR3 contains 16 residues. V was trimmed by 2 bases and J by 2 bases, leaving 16 bases between them. CDR1 is SNHLY and CDR2 is FYNNEI in the germline V gene. CDR3 sequence (DNA): TGTGCCAGCAGTGAAAGCGGGACAGGCCGCGCCTACGAGCAGTACTTC. This encodes CASSESGTGRAYEQYF.

The chain employs TRBV20-1 and TRBJ2-7, with 10 bases lining up with TRBD2. Germline CDR1 reads DFQATT; CDR2 reads SNEGSKA (reference sequence). V shed 5 bases, J shed 0 bases, and the junction held 4 bases outside the gene matches. The CDR3 is 14 residues long. CDR3 DNA sequence: TGCAGTGCTCTTTGGACTAGCGGCTCCTACGAGCAGTACTTC. Residues: CSALWTSGSYEQYF.

The chain employs TRBV12-3 or TRBV12-4 and TRBJ2-7; either TRBD1 or TRBD2 may fit D (5 bases each). The CDR3 length is 14 residues. Trimming removed 6 bases at V and 4 bases at J, with 16 bases between. The CDR3 nucleotides are TGTGCCAGCAGGGCCGGGACGAGGGTTTACGAGCAGTACTTC. Its translation: CASRAGTRVYEQYF.

The chain combines TRBV7-9 with TRBJ2-1; the D is unclear. CDR1 and CDR2 (germline): SEHNR, FQNEAQ (reference sequence). The V gene lost 5 bases and the J gene lost 9 bases, with 20 bases spanning the gap. This CDR3 comprises 15 residues. CDR3 sequence (DNA): TGTGCCAGCAGCCTCCAGAGGACCAGCGATTTTGAGCAGTTCTTC. It codes for CASSLQRTSDFEQFF.

This chain connects TRBV9 to TRBJ2-3, with D perhaps matching TRBD2 (6 bases). The CDR3 contains 15 residues. Per germline, CDR1 SGDLS and CDR2 YYNGEE. The V end lost 0 bases, the J end lost 2 bases, and 10 bases lay between the germline ends. CDR3 nucleotide sequence: TGTGCCAGCAGCGTAGGAGGGACTGACACAGATACGCAGTATTTT. This encodes CASSVGGTDTDTQYF. The full variable domain, completed using reference TRBV9 and TRBJ2-3, is DSGVTQTPKHLITATGQRVTLRCSPRSGDLSVYWYQQSLDQGLQFLIQYYNGEERAKGNILERFSAQQFPDLHSELNLSSLELGDSALYFCASSVGGTDTDTQYFGPGTRLTVL.

This clonotype has ten or more counts. The chain is built from TRBV5-5 and TRBJ2-5; 7 positions agree with TRBD2. This CDR3 region has 14 residues. Looked up from germline, CDR1 is SGHKS and CDR2 is YYEKEE (reference sequence). V shed 2 bases, J shed 2 bases, and the junction held 3 bases outside the gene matches. The CDR3 spells CASSFRDYQETQYF. DNA of the CDR3: TGTGCCAGCAGCTTTAGGGACTATCAAGAGACCCAGTACTTC. The variable domain in full, with the rest retrieved from reference TRBV5-5 and TRBJ2-5, is DAGVTQSPTHLIKTRGQQVTLRCSPISGHKSVSWYQQVLGQGPQFIFQYYEKEERGRGNFPDRFSARQFPNYSSELNVNALLLGDSALYLCASSFRDYQETQYFGPGTRLLVL.

V usage is TRBV25-1 and J usage is TRBJ2-4; D not resolved. The germline V and J ends were trimmed by 2 bases and 3 bases, with 11 bases remaining between them. There are 15 residues in the CDR3. Germline-derived CDR1 and CDR2 are MGHDK and SYGVNS. DNA of the CDR3: TGTGCCAGCAGTGAAGCGACGGTAGACAAAAACATTCAGTACTTC. This translates into CASSEATVDKNIQYF. The whole variable domain, remainder taken from reference TRBV25-1 and TRBJ2-4, is EADIYQTPRYLVIGTGKKITLECSQTMGHDKMYWYQQDPGMELHLIHYSYGVNSTEKGDLSSESTVSRIRTEHFPLTLESARPSHTSQYLCASSEATVDKNIQYFGAGTRLSVL.

This clonotype has at least ten counts. In DNA, the CDR3 is TGCAGCGTTGACCCTAGCTCCTACAATGAGCAGTTCTTC. Its protein is CSVDPSSYNEQFF. The rearrangement links TRBV29-1 to TRBJ2-1; D remains unclear. The CDR3 covers 13 residues. Germline loops: CDR1 SQVTM, CDR2 ANQGSEA. Deletions cut 3 bases from V and 0 bases from J, with 6 bases between.

This chain uses TRBV20-1 with TRBJ1-1; TRBD1 is a possible D gene (6 bases). The CDR3 is made up of 16 amino acids. The V gene's germline CDR1 is DFQATT and CDR2 SNEGSKA (reference sequence). Trimming took off 1 base at V and 1 base at J, with 16 bases between the two ends. This CDR3 reads CSARGARGETNTEAFF. The CDR3 coding sequence is TGCAGTGCTAGAGGTGCCAGGGGCGAGACGAACACTGAAGCTTTCTTT.

This chain links TRBV7-2 with TRBJ2-3; D gene uncertain. The CDR3 loop spans 13 amino acids. Germline CDR1 and CDR2: SGHTA and FQGNSA. V was clipped by 3 bases and J by 4 bases, with 8 bases between them. The CDR3 loop is CASSFVRSDTQYF. CDR3 coding DNA: TGTGCCAGCAGCTTTGTAAGGTCAGATACGCAGTATTTT.

This clonotype was seen only a few times. V is TRBV20-1 and J is TRBJ2-3, with D maybe TRBD2 (6 bases). V lost 3 bases, J lost 0 bases, and 13 bases lay in between. The germline CDR1 and CDR2 sequences are DFQATT and SNEGSKA (reference sequence). This CDR3 region has 15 residues. CDR3 nucleotides: TGCAGTGCTAGCCTTCGGCGGGATAGCACAGATACGCAGTATTTT. Translation gives CSASLRRDSTDTQYF.

A few counts support this clonotype. V and J are TRBV29-1 and TRBJ2-3; tentative D call: TRBD1 (6 bases). V was shortened by 6 bases and J by 5 bases, with 18 bases between the two germline ends. This CDR3 contains 14 residues. Per the germline V gene, CDR1 is SQVTM and CDR2 is ANQGSEA. The CDR3 nucleotides are TGCAGCGTCAGGGGCCTACTGGCGAGAGATACGCAGTATTTT. Translated: CSVRGLLARDTQYF.

This clonotype was detected a few times. The V gene is TRBV20-1, the J gene TRBJ2-7; 9 bases map to TRBD1. Germline lookup yields CDR1 DFQATT and CDR2 SNEGSKA (reference sequence). The CDR3 has 15 amino acids. Trimming at V came to 5 bases and at J to 2 bases, leaving 10 bases not matched to a gene. CDR3 sequence: CSAHHRGRGTYEQYF. The DNA for the CDR3 is TGCAGTGCTCACCACAGGGGGCGAGGAACCTACGAGCAGTACTTC.